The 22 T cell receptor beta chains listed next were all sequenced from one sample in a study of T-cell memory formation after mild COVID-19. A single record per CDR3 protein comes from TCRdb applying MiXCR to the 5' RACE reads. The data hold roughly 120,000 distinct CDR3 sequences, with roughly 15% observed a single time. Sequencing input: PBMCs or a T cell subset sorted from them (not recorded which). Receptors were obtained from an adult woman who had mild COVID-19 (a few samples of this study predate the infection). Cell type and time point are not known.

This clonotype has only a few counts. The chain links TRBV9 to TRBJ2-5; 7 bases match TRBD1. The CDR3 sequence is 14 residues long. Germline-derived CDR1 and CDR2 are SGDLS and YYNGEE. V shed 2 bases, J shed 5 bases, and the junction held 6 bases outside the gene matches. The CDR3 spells CASSVSGTAETQYF. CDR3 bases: TGTGCCAGCAGCGTTTCCGGGACAGCGGAGACCCAGTACTTC.

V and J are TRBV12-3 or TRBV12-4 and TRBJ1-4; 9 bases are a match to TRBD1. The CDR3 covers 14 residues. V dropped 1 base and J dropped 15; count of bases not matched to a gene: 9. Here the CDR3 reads CASSLEGTGRLMFF. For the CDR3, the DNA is TGTGCCAGCAGTTTAGAGGGGACAGGGAGATTGATGTTTTTT.

CDR3: CATSLNTEAFF. DNA of the CDR3: TGTGCCACCAGTCTAAACACTGAAGCTTTCTTT. The J gene is TRBJ1-1, the V gene TRBV15; D is ambiguous. Between the trimmed V and J ends, which lost 6 bases and 2 bases, there was a span of 4 bases. The CDR3 has 11 amino acids. The germline CDR1 and CDR2 sequences are LNHNV and YYDKDF (reference sequence).

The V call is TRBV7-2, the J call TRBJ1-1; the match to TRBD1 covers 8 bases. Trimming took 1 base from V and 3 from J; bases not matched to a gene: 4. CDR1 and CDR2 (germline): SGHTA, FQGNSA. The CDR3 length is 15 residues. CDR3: CASSLVTGVHTEAFF. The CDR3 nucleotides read TGTGCCAGCAGCTTAGTGACAGGGGTCCACACTGAAGCTTTCTTT.

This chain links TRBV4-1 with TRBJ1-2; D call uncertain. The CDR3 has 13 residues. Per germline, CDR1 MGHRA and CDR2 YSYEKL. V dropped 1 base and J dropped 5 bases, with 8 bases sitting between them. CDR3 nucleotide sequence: TGCGCCAGCAGCCAAGTGGCCAGTTATGGCTACACCTTC. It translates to CASSQVASYGYTF.

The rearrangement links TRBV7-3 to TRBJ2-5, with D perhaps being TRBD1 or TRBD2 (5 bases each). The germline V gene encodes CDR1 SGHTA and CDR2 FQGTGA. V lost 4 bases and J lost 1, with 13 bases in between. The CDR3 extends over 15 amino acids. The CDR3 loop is CASSSRGGFQETQYF. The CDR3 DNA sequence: TGTGCCAGCAGCTCCCGGGGCGGATTCCAAGAGACCCAGTACTTC.

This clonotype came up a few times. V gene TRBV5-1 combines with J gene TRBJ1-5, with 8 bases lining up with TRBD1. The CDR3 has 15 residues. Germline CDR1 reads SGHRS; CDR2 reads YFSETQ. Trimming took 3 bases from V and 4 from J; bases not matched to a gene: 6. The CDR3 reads CASSSDGQGNQPQHF. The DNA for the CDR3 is TGCGCCAGCAGCTCGGATGGACAGGGAAATCAGCCCCAGCATTTT.

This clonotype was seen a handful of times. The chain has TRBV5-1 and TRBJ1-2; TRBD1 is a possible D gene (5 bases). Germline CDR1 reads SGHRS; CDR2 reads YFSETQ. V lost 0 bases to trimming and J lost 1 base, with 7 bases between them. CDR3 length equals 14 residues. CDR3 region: CASSLDDSNYGYTF. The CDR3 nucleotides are TGCGCCAGCAGCTTGGATGACAGTAACTATGGCTACACCTTC.

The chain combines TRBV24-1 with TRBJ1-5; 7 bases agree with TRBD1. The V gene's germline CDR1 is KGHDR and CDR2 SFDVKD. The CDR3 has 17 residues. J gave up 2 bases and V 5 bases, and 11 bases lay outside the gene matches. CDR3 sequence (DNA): TGTGCCACCAGTGGTGGAGGGGGCGGTATACGCAATCAGCCCCAGCATTTT. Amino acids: CATSGGGGGIRNQPQHF.

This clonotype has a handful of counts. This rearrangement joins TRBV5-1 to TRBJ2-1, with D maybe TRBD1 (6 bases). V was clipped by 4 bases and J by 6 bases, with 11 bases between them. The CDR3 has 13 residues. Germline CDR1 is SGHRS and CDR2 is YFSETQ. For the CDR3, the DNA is TGCGCCAGCAGCACCACAGGGTCCAATGAGCAGTTCTTC. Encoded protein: CASSTTGSNEQFF.

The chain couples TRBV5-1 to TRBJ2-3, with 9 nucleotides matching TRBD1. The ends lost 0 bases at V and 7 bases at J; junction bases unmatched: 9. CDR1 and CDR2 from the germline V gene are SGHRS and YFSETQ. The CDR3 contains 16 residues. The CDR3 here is CASSLAGTGYGHTQYF. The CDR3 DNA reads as TGCGCCAGCAGCTTGGCAGGGACAGGGTACGGGCATACGCAGTATTTT.

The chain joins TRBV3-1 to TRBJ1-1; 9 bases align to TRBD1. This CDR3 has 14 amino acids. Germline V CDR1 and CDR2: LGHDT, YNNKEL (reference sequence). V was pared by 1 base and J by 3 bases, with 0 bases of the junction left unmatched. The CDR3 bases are TGTGCCAGCAGCCAAGGGACAGGGGACACTGAAGCTTTCTTT. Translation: CASSQGTGDTEAFF.

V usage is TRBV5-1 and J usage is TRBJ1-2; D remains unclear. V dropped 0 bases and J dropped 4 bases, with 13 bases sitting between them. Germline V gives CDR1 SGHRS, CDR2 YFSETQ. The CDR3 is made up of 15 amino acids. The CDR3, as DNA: TGCGCCAGCAGCTTGGAGCAGGTTGGGCTCTATGGCTACACCTTC. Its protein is CASSLEQVGLYGYTF.

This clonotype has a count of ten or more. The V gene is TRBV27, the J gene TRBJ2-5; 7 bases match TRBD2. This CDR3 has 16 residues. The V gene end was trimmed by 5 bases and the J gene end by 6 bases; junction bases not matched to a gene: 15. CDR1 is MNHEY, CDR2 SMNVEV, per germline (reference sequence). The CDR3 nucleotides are TGTGCCAGCAGTCACGGGGGGTCCGGCGGGAAAAAGACCCAGTACTTC. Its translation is CASSHGGSGGKKTQYF.

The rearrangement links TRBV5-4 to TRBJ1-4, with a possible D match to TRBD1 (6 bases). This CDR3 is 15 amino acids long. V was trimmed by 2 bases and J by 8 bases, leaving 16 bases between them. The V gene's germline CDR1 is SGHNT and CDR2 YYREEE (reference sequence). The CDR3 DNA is TGTGCCAGCAGCTTATCCAGGGGATCACGAGAAAAACTGTTTTTT. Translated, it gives CASSLSRGSREKLFF. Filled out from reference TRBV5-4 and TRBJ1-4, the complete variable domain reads ETGVTQSPTHLIKTRGQQVTLRCSSQSGHNTVSWYQQALGQGPQFIFQYYREEENGRGNFPPRFSGLQFPNYSSELNVNALELDDSALYLCASSLSRGSREKLFFGSGTQLSVL.

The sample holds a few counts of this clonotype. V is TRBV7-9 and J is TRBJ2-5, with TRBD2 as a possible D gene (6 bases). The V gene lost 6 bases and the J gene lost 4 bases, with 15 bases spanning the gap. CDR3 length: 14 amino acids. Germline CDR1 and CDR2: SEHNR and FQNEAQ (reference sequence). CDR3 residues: CASRAGSNRETQYF. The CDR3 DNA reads TGTGCCAGCAGAGCCGGGAGCAACCGAGAGACCCAGTACTTC.

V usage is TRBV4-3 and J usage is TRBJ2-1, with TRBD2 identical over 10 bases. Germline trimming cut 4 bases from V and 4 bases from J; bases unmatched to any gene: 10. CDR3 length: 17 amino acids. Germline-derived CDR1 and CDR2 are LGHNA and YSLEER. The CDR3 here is CASSLTLTSGPYNEQFF. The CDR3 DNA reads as TGCGCCAGCAGCCTGACCCTGACTAGCGGGCCGTACAATGAGCAGTTCTTC.

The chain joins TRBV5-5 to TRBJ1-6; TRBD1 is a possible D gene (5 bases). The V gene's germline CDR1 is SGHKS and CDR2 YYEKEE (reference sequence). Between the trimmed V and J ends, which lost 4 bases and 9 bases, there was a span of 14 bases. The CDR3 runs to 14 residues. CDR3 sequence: CASSPGPGGSPLHF. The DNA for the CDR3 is TGTGCCAGCAGCCCCGGGCCTGGGGGTTCACCCCTCCACTTT. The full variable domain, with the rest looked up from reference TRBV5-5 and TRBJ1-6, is DAGVTQSPTHLIKTRGQQVTLRCSPISGHKSVSWYQQVLGQGPQFIFQYYEKEERGRGNFPDRFSARQFPNYSSELNVNALLLGDSALYLCASSPGPGGSPLHFGNGTRLTVT.

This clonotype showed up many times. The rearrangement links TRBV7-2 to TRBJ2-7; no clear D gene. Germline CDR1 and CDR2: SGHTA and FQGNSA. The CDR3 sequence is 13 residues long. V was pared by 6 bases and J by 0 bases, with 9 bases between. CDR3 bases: TGTGCCAGCAGTTTATCGAGCTCCTACGAGCAGTACTTC. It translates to CASSLSSSYEQYF.

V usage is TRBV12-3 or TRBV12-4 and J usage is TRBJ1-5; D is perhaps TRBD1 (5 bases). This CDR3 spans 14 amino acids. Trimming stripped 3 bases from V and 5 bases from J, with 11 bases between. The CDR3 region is CASSFETDYQPQHF. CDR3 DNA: TGTGCCAGCAGTTTTGAGACAGATTATCAGCCCCAGCATTTT.

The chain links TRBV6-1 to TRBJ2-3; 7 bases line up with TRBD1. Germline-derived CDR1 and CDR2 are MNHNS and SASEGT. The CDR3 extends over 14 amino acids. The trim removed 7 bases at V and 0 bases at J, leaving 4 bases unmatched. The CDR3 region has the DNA TGTGCCAGCAAGGGGACAGTCAGCACAGATACGCAGTATTTT. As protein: CASKGTVSTDTQYF.

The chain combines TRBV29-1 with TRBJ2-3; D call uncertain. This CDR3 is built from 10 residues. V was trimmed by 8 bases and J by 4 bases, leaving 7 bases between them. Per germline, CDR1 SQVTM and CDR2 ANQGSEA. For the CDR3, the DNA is TGCAGCTCCGCCGCAGATACGCAGTATTTT. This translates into CSSAADTQYF.